This T cell receptor (beta chain) was recorded in a study of T-cell memory formation after mild COVID-19 (dated by TCRdb to about 2021). Concerning the study at large: TCR sequence clusters from the two donors were found to be largely donor specific. T-cell clones expanding and contracting after mild COVID-19 in two donors were tracked by longitudinal TCRalpha and TCRbeta repertoire sequencing. The cohort comprised two young, previously healthy adult volunteers, one female and one male. Results the study describes overall, beyond this receptor: Only two mild cases were covered by the study, and larger cohorts that include severe cases with pre-infection samples were considered necessary. Some responding clones were found in pre-infection memory, which suggests that pre-existing cross-reactive memory T cells took part in the SARS-CoV-2 response. Contracting CD4+ clones appeared mostly in the CM and EM memory subsets, whereas CD8+ clones were enriched in EMRA. Whether the second-wave clones peaking on day 37 were SARS-CoV-2 specific was not confirmed. Clones contracting from day 15 to 85 had balanced CD4/CD8 phenotypes, while a second wave expanding from day 15 to 37 was biased towards CD4+.

The listed sequencing device is Illumina NovaSeq 6000. cDNA libraries for TCRalpha and TCRbeta were prepared by 5'RACE using constant-segment primers, with sample barcodes and unique molecular identifiers added. RNA was extracted from every sample with Trizol reagent. Library amplification was performed in two PCR steps, and a second sample barcode and Illumina TruSeq adapters were introduced in the second step. Sequencing of the libraries was done on an Illumina NovaSeq, producing 2 x 150 bp paired-end reads. In the source study's methods: The reads were demultiplexed and collapsed into UMI-guided consensus sequences using migec v1.2.7. Using mixcr v2.1.11, UMI consensuses were aligned to TRA and TRB V and J templates and then assembled into clonotypes. Clonotypes were classified as expanded or contracted when called significant by both edgeR and NoisET, with noise models trained on biological replicates. For edgeR calls, a false discovery rate-adjusted p below 0.01 and a log2 fold-change threshold of 1 were applied. As an exploratory analysis of dynamics, PCA with hierarchical clustering was applied to max-normalized trajectories of the 1000 most abundant clonotypes. Each responding clone was given a CD4 or CD8 phenotype based on the CD4+ and CD8+ repertoires, which had been sequenced separately. Through fastp at Q25 and MiXCR, TCRdb rebuilt clones from the public reads, retaining in-frame beta chains. Each entry merges the rows of one CDR3 protein and shows their most common DNA and genes. The V and J calls and clone size come from TCRdb's table, not from the authors' own analysis. The sample contains roughly 250,000 distinct CDR3 sequences, 16% of them found a single time. The top ten constitute approximately 3.5% of the sample.

Ficoll-Paque density gradient centrifugation was the method used to isolate PBMCs. The germline V gene (reference sequence) provides CDR1 GTSNPN and CDR2 SVGIG. At the junction V is shortened by 5 bases and J by 0 bases, with 7 bases in between. The CDR3 goes from the cysteine to the phenylalanine over 12 residues. The CDR3 DNA has 36 bases and is translated from base 1. This clonotype has more than one count but fewer than ten. Its antigen target is currently unknown. The sample holds no much larger clone one base away, and base qualities are not on file. The sample taken for sequencing was PBMCs or a T cell subset sorted from them (not recorded which). The receptor was derived from a man aged 18 to 29 who had mild COVID-19 (a few samples of this study predate the infection). The sample titles of this study are shuffled in the database, so cell type and time point are left out; the donor was told from shared clones. The V and J segments used are TRBV30 and TRBJ1-1; no D gene call is confident. The CDR3 region: CAWGIMNTEAFF. The DNA sequence is given as TGTGCCTGGGGGATAATGAACACTGAAGCTTTCTTT.